This TCR beta chain was sequenced during a study of T cells expressing NK-cell markers. In the study overall: Among eight sequenced donors, seven carried HCMV seropositivity while one was seronegative.

Findings of the study overall: In several donors, dominant clonotypes made up 28.3-60.1% of CD3+CD56-NKG2C+ cells. Dominant NKG2C+ clonotypes made up 1.0-7.0% of CD8+ T cells in roughly six donors.

A remark on this clonotype: Its matching antigen is unknown.

Germline lookup yields CDR1 SGHVS and CDR2 FQNEAQ. The CDR3 extends over 16 amino acids. Beta-chain TCR cDNA was generated via 5'RACE template switching with UMIs. TCRdb reanalyzed the 5' RACE reads, giving one entry per CDR3 protein sequence and no DNA. The ten top clones account for around 5%, within a sample of 350,000 to 450,000 distinct CDR3 sequences. The chain carries TRBV7-8 and TRBJ1-3; without DNA, the TCRdb call of TRBD1 cannot be checked. The sequenced material came from blood T cells: a sorted CD56 or NKG2C T cell subset, CD4+ or CD8+ T cells, or bulk PBMC T cells (not recorded which). The clonotype comes from a man aged 18-75 years in good health. CDR3 region: CASSLGGRETGNTIYF.